The rows below give T cell receptor beta chains drawn from one sample of a study of vaccination and CD4 T cells after COVID-19. No cognate antigen is known for these TCRs. MiXCR, run by TCRdb on the PCR reads, gives a single entry per CDR3 protein. The sample carries 15,000 or so distinct CDR3 sequences, about 39% recorded once. Source material: CD4+ T cells from blood, cultured in vitro. The receptors here all came from a human donor who had recovered from COVID-19. CDR3s include the opening cysteine and the closing phenylalanine or tryptophan. Rows may omit the clone size; those that give it use once, few, many or a size class.

J gene | clone size | CDR3 length | V gene | CDR3 protein
TRBJ1-5 | few | 14 | TRBV6-1 | CASRDRVSNQPQHF
TRBJ1-1 | once | 14 | TRBV18 | CASSGTGSDTEAFF
TRBJ2-6 | . | 16 | TRBV11-2 | CASAGQLSSGANVLTF
TRBJ1-2 | . | 14 | TRBV7-6 | CASSLRSGGDGYTF
TRBJ1-2 | . | 13 | TRBV11-2 | CASSFNRDYGYTF
TRBJ1-1 | . | 13 | TRBV20-1 | CSARDQSPGEAFF
TRBJ1-4 | few | 14 | TRBV27 | CASSTYSTNEKLFF
TRBJ2-6 | few | 14 | TRBV15 | CATSREYGANVLTF
TRBJ2-7 | . | 13 | TRBV6-1 | CASRGVTSYEQYF
TRBJ2-5 | . | 13 | TRBV5-1 | CASSEPEGKTQYF
TRBJ2-2 | . | 18 | TRBV6-2/TRBV6-3 | CASNEPGSRGGNTGELFF
TRBJ1-6 | . | 12 | TRBV2 | CAISSYNSPLHF
TRBJ2-1 | few | 17 | TRBV6-2/TRBV6-3 | CASSYSGAGVAYNEQFF
TRBJ1-5 | few | 13 | TRBV30 | CAWSGQLNQPQHF
TRBJ1-2 | . | 16 | TRBV4-3 | CASSQKRGHTSYGYTF
TRBJ2-4 | few | 16 | TRBV15 | CATSTRTGTTKNIQYF
TRBJ1-1 | . | 15 | TRBV11-3 | CASSVYYDGNTEAFF
TRBJ1-3 | . | 16 | TRBV5-6 | CASSIGDWQSGNTIYF
TRBJ2-3 | . | 16 | TRBV2 | CASSIRTSGNADTQYF
TRBJ2-1 | . | 17 | TRBV20-1 | CSARASTRERVYNEQFF
TRBJ2-7 | . | 15 | TRBV12-2 | CASRLGRGICYEQYF
TRBJ1-2 | . | 14 | TRBV19 | CASRTGTDTYGYTF
TRBJ1-5 | . | 16 | TRBV6-1 | CASSESAGLWSQPQHF
TRBJ1-6 | . | 14 | TRBV27 | CASRPGQIYSPLHF
TRBJ2-7 | . | 12 | TRBV30 | CALWQANYEQYF
TRBJ1-2 | . | 17 | TRBV28 | CASSTGTTGLNNYGYTF
TRBJ2-2 | few | 16 | TRBV6-5 | CASSSRDRGRPGELFF
TRBJ1-6 | . | 16 | TRBV20-1 | CSAREGGTGVESPLHF
TRBJ1-1 | few | 14 | TRBV6-4 | CASSRTGGNTEAFF
TRBJ1-2 | few | 12 | TRBV19 | CASRDTNYGYTF
TRBJ1-1 | . | 16 | TRBV7-8 | CASSSYQDTPNTEAFF
TRBJ2-7 | few | 13 | TRBV6-1 | CASSRAPSYEQYF
TRBJ1-5 | . | 16 | TRBV2 | CASSEARTGFNQPQHF
TRBJ2-5 | few | 13 | TRBV9 | CASSVQSAGTQYF
TRBJ1-2 | . | 13 | TRBV30 | CAWKVGGQYGYTF
TRBJ2-7 | . | 15 | TRBV7-2 | CASSLSLAGVYEQYF
TRBJ2-7 | . | 15 | TRBV2 | CASSDGLAGGGEQYF
TRBJ2-1 | . | 15 | TRBV12-3/TRBV12-4 | CATASASGGAYEQFF
TRBJ2-4 | . | 17 | TRBV20-1 | CSARDQATGRTKNIQYF
TRBJ1-2 | few | 13 | TRBV27 | CASSFKSNYGYTF
TRBJ1-2 | few | 16 | TRBV6-1 | CASREGPVPRTYGYTF
TRBJ2-5 | few | 16 | TRBV19 | CASSPDKGLNKETQYF
TRBJ2-3 | . | 13 | TRBV20-1 | CSASRTYTDTQYF
TRBJ1-2 | few | 16 | TRBV7-2 | CASSLNTARAPYGYTF
TRBJ1-2 | few | 15 | TRBV23-1 | CASSQPPGHIYGYTF
TRBJ1-1 | . | 13 | TRBV18 | CASSPGQNTEAFF
TRBJ1-4 | . | 15 | TRBV20-1 | CSARDHPSAIEKLFF
TRBJ1-5 | . | 17 | TRBV19 | CASSRRGSLDSNQPQHF